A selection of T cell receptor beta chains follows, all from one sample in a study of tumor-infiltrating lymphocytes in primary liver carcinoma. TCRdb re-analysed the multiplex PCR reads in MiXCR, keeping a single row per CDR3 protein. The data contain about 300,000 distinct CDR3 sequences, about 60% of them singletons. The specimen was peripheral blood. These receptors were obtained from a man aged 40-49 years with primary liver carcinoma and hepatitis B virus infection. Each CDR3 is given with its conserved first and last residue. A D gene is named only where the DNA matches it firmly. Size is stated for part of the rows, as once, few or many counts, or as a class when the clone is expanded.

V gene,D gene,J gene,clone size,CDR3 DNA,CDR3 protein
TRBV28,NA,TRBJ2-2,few,TGTGCCAGCAGTCTCCTAGCTGCGAACACCGGGGAGCTGTTTTTT,CASSLLAANTGELFF
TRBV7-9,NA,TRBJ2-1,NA,TGTGCCAGCAGCTTAGGCAGGTCCTACGAGCAGTTCTTC,CASSLGRSYEQFF
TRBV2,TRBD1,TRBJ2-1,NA,TGTGCCAGCAGTCTTTCCGGGACAGTTGGTGGTGAGCAGTTCTTC,CASSLSGTVGGEQFF
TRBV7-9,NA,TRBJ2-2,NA,TGTGCCAGCACCCCCAGGAGGGGGATTGACACCGGGGAGCTGTTTTTT,CASTPRRGIDTGELFF
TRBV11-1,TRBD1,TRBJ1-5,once,TGTGCCAGCAACCACGATCATGAACAGGGGGATAAGGATCGGCCCCAGCATTTT,CASNHDHEQGDKDRPQHF
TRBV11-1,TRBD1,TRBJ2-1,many,TGTGCCAGCAGCTCCGGGACAGGGGGCGGTGAGCAGTTCTTC,CASSSGTGGGEQFF
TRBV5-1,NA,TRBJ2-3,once,TGCGCCAGCAGCTTGGCTCCACATGCAGATATGCAGTATTTT,CASSLAPHADMQYF
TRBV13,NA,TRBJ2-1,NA,TGTGCCAGCAGCCGGGAACTAGCTACCTACAATGAGCAGTTCTTC,CASSRELATYNEQFF
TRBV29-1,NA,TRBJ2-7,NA,TGCAGCATTGTCCCCGGAACAAGTTTCTACGAGCAGTACTTC,CSIVPGTSFYEQYF
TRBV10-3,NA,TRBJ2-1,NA,TGTGCCATCAGTGAGGAACAGCCATGGACCACTGGGCAGTCCTTC,CAISEEQPWTTGQSF
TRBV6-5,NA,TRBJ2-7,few,TGTGCCAGCAGTTATGGCGGGCCGGGGTACGAGCAGTACTTC,CASSYGGPGYEQYF
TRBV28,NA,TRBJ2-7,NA,TGTGCCAGCTCACCACCGAAGGCGGTCCTTCCCTACGAGCGGTACTTC,CASSPPKAVLPYERYF
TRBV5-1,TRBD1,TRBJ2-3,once,TGCGCCAGCAGCGGGGACAGCCCTAGCACAGATACGCAGTATTTT,CASSGDSPSTDTQYF
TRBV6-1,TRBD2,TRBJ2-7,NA,TGTGCCGGCAGTACTAGCGGGAGCTACGAGCAGTACTTC,CAGSTSGSYEQYF
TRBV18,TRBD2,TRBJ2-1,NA,TGTGCCAGCTCACCACCCGGACTAGCGGGAGGAAATGAGCAGTTCTTC,CASSPPGLAGGNEQFF
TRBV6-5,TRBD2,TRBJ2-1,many,TGTGCCAGCAGTCCGCCGGGACTAGCGGGAGGTGAGCAGTTCTTC,CASSPPGLAGGEQFF
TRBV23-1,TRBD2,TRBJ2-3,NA,TGCGCCAGTAGTCAGAGGACTAGCGGGACCCCAGATACGCAGTATTTT,CASSQRTSGTPDTQYF
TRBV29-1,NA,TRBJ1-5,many,TGCAGCGTTCGTGACAGTAGCAATCAGCCCCAGCATTTT,CSVRDSSNQPQHF
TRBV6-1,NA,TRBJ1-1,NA,TGTGCCAGCAGGGAGACGGTTAACACTGAAGCTTTCTTT,CASRETVNTEAFF
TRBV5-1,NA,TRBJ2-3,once,TGCGCCAGCAGACTCGACGGATATAGCACAGATACGCAGTATTTT,CASRLDGYSTDTQYF
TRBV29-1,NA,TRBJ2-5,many,TGCAGCGTTGCGACGGCCGGAGAGACCCAGTACTTC,CSVATAGETQYF
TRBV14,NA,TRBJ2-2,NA,TGTGCCAGCAGCCAACAACTAGGGAACACCGGAGAGCTGTTTTTT,CASSQQLGNTGELFF
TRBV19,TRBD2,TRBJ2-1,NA,TGTGCCAGTGCGGAAGCGGGAAGGAAGAATGAGCAGTTCTTC,CASAEAGRKNEQFF
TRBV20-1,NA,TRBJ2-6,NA,TGCAGTGCTAGAGGTGCGGGGAGCTCTGGGGCCAACGTCCTGACTTTC,CSARGAGSSGANVLTF
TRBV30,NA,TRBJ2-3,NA,TGTGCCTGGAGTAGGCAGGGGACGCAGTATTTT,CAWSRQGTQYF
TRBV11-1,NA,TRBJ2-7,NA,TGTGTCAGCAGTTCCTCGCGGGGTGGCGAGCAGTACTTC,CVSSSSRGGEQYF
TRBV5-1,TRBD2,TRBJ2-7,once,TGCTCCAGCAGCCCTGGACTAGCGGGAGTCAACAAGCAGTACTTC,CSSSPGLAGVNKQYF
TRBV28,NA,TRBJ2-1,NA,TGTGCCAGCAGTTTGCCCCCAGGGATCAATGAGCAGTTCTTC,CASSLPPGINEQFF
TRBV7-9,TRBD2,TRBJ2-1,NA,TGTGCCAGCAGTCCGACAACCTGGGAAGCGGGGGACAATGAGCAGTTCTTC,CASSPTTWEAGDNEQFF
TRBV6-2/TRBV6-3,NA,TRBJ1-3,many,TGTGCCAGCACCCACAGGCTCTCTGGAAACACCATATATTTT,CASTHRLSGNTIYF
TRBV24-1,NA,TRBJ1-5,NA,TGTGCCACCAGTGAATCCGGCAGACCGGACCAGCCCCAGCATTTT,CATSESGRPDQPQHF
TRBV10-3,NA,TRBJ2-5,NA,TGTGCCACCCGTTTAAGAAGGGAAGAGAACCAGTACTTC,CATRLRREENQYF
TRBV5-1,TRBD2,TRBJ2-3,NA,TGCGCCAGCCGAGCGGGAGGTTACAATACGCAGTATTTT,CASRAGGYNTQYF
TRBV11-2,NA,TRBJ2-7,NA,TGTGCCAGCAGCTCAGGCCCAGAGGGCGGGAACCAGCAGTACTTC,CASSSGPEGGNQQYF
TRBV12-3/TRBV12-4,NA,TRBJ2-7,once,TGTGCCAGCAGTTTACAGGAGGGCCGGAACGAGCAGTACTTC,CASSLQEGRNEQYF
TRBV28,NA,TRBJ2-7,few,TGTGCCAGCACGGGACCGACAAACTACGAGCAGTACTTC,CASTGPTNYEQYF
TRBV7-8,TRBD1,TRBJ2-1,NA,TGTGCCAGCAGCAGGGACAGGGGCCACGAGCAGTTCTTC,CASSRDRGHEQFF
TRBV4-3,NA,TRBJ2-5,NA,TGCGCGAGCAACCAAGATCGCTGGGATCGAGAGACCCAGTACTTC,CASNQDRWDRETQYF
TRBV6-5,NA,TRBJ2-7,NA,TGTGCCAGCAGTCGGGGTAGCTTCTACGAGCAGTATTTC,CASSRGSFYEQYF
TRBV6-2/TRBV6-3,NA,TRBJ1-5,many,TGTGCCAGCAGTTACTCGAGGGTCCCCAATCAGCCCCAGCATTTT,CASSYSRVPNQPQHF
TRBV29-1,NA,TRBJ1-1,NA,TGCAGCGTTTCGGCAGGGCGGGGTATGGGAACTGAAGCTTTCTTT,CSVSAGRGMGTEAFF
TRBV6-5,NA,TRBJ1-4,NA,TGTGCCAGCAGTCACACCCCAACTAATGAAAAACTGTCTTTT,CASSHTPTNEKLSF
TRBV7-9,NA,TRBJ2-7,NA,TGTGCCAGCAACTCCCTGAACTTCTACGAGCAGTACTTC,CASNSLNFYEQYF
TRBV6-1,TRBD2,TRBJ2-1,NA,TGTGCCAGCAGTGAACCGGGACTAGCGGGAGAGGAGCAGTTCTTC,CASSEPGLAGEEQFF
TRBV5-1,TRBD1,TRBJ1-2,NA,TGCGCCAGCAGCACCGGGGACAGGGGGCCTCTAGGCTATGGCTACACCTTC,CASSTGDRGPLGYGYTF
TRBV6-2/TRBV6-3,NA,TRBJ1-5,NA,TGTGCCGGCAGTGGTCGGGCCTTCAATCAGCCCCAGCATTTT,CAGSGRAFNQPQHF
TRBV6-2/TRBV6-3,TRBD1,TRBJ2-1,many,TGTGCCAGCAGCCCGCAGGACAGGGTCTACAATGAGCAGTTCTTC,CASSPQDRVYNEQFF
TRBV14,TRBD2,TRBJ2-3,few,TGTGCCAGCAGCCAAACTAGCGGGAACGCAGATACGCAGTATTTT,CASSQTSGNADTQYF
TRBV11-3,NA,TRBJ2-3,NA,TGTGCCAGCAGCTGGCGTGGCGGGCGCATAGATACACAGTATTTT,CASSWRGGRIDTQYF
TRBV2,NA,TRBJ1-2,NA,TGTACCAGCAGTGAAAGTCACGGAGCTAACTATGGCTACACCTTC,CTSSESHGANYGYTF
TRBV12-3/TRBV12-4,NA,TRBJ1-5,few,TGTACCAGCACGGACGGTGATGCTCAGCCCCAGCATTTT,CTSTDGDAQPQHF
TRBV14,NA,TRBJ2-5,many,TGTGCCAGCAGCCAAGGCTCCCAAGAGACCCAGTACTTC,CASSQGSQETQYF